These T cell receptor beta chains were read from a single sample in a study of identifying expanded T cells in peripheral blood. Clones were read by immunoSEQ multiplex PCR, and TCRdb kept only the in-frame ones, dropping some. The sample shows about 52,000 clones, 82% of them seen only once. Sequenced: blood. The receptors derive from a person aged 18-70 years in good health. Each CDR3 is given without its conserved first and last residue. A D gene is named only where the DNA matches it firmly.

D gene	V gene	J gene	CDR3 length	CDR3 protein
TRBD1	TRBV30	TRBJ2-7	13	AWSVVVDRGHEQY
.	TRBV2	TRBJ2-5	14	ASSPLRGANQETQY
.	TRBV5-1	TRBJ1-1	14	ASSSDRALMNTEAF
.	TRBV2	TRBJ1-1	11	ASSKGFNTEAF
TRBD2	TRBV18	TRBJ2-1	13	ASTTGTSGLNEQF
.	TRBV21-1	TRBJ2-5	16	ASSKPPRDGGGTETQY
.	TRBV5-1	TRBJ2-1	13	ASSLDFSRRDEQF
.	TRBV5-5	TRBJ2-3	16	ASMTGAASPKSTDTQY
TRBD2	TRBV5-1	TRBJ2-5	13	ASSFTAGGSETQY
.	TRBV6-1	TRBJ1-2	11	ASSERPNYGYT
.	TRBV6-1	TRBJ2-6	11	ASGSPGANVLT
.	TRBV12-5	TRBJ2-2	16	ASGLYPGATENTGELF
.	TRBV6-1	TRBJ1-1	14	ASSDQGPPMNTEAF
.	TRBV5-1	TRBJ2-2	14	ASSLGGSANTGELF
.	TRBV11-3	TRBJ1-3	12	ASSLGTSGNTIY
TRBD2	TRBV7-8	TRBJ2-3	15	ASSPQPGTSVTDTQY